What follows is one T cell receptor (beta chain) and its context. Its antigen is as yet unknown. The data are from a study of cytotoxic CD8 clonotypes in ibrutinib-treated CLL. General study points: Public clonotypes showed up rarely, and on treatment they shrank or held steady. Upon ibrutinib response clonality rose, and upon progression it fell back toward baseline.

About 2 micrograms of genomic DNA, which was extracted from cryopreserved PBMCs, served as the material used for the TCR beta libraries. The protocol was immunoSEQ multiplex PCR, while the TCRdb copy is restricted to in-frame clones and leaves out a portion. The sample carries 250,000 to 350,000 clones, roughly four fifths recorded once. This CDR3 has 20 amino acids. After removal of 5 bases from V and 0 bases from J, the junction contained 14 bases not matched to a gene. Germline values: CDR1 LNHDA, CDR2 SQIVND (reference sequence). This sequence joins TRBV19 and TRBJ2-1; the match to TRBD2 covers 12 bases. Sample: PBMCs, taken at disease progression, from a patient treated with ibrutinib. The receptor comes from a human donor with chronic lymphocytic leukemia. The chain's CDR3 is CASSGRLAGASPTSYNEQFF. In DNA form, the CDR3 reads TGTGCCAGTAGTGGCCGACTAGCGGGGGCCTCCCCTACCTCCTACAATGAGCAGTTCTTC. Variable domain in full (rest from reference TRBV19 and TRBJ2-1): DGGITQSPKYLFRKEGQNVTLSCEQNLNHDAMYWYRQDPGQGLRLIYYSQIVNDFQKGDIAEGYSVSREKKESFPLTVTSAQKNPTAFYLCASSGRLAGASPTSYNEQFFGPGTRLTVL.